The 13 T cell receptor beta chains presented below share a single source sample, sequenced in a study of regulatory T cells in long-lasting Graves disease. Regarding time point: newly diagnosed GD, antithyroid drugs for less than 3 months. PBMCs provided the RNA from which the TCR library was made. With iRepertoire HTBI primers and Arm-PCR of CDR3 regions, TCR beta libraries were built. From the multiplex PCR reads, TCRdb called clonotypes with MiXCR, one entry per CDR3 protein. The sample has about 620,000 distinct CDR3 sequences, 16% seen once. This sample also appeared in a second study, on T cells in Graves' hyperthyroidism and ophthalmopathy.

The sequencing used peripheral blood mononuclear cells (PBMCs), collected at new diagnosis, from a patient treated with antithyroid drugs. These receptors were collected from a woman in her twenties or thirties with Graves disease.

This clonotype has a single count. The junction departs from germline at one end; a sequencing error may be responsible. V and J are TRBV11-2 and TRBJ2-6, with a tentative D call TRBD1 (5 bases). CDR1 and CDR2 (germline): SGHAT, FQNNGV. The CDR3 runs to 18 residues. CDR3 DNA sequence: TGTGCCTGCAGCTTAGAGCCCTGGGCAGGGCTTGGGGCCAACGTCCTGACTTTC. Encoded protein: CACSLEPWAGLGANVLTF.

This clonotype was detected a few times. One end of the junction varies from germline; a read error may be responsible. V and J are TRBV28 and TRBJ2-1; maybe TRBD1 (5 bases). The CDR3 consists of 13 residues. In germline, CDR1 is MDHEN, CDR2 SYDVKM. CDR3 DNA: TGTGCCAGCAGTTTTACAGGCCGGTTCCCACCGGTCTTC. It specifies CASSFTGRFPPVF.

This clonotype has at least ten counts. The chain uses TRBV28 and TRBJ2-6; possible D gene TRBD1, 5 bases. Trimming stripped 9 bases from V and 0 bases from J, with 18 bases between. There are 17 residues in the CDR3. Looked up from germline, CDR1 is MDHEN and CDR2 is SYDVKM. The CDR3 region is CASRSPDSYSGANVLTF. In DNA form, the CDR3 reads TGTGCCAGTCGATCCCCAGACAGTTACTCTGGGGCCAACGTCCTGACTTTC.

V gene TRBV7-3 combines with J gene TRBJ1-3; tentatively, D is TRBD1 (5 bases). Germline V gene data show CDR1 as SGHTA and CDR2 as FQGTGA. Trimming cost V 6 bases and J 4 bases, with 10 bases left between them. This CDR3 comprises 13 residues. The CDR3 coding sequence is TGTGCCAGCAGTGCGGCAGGGGGAAACACCATATATTTT. As protein: CASSAAGGNTIYF. The variable domain in full, with the rest retrieved from reference TRBV7-3 and TRBJ1-3, is GAGVSQTPSNKVTEKGKYVELRCDPISGHTALYWYRQSLGQGPEFLIYFQGTGAADDSGLPNDRFFAVRPEGSVSTLKIQRTERGDSAVYLCASSAAGGNTIYFGEGSWLTVV.

This clonotype was found a few times. CDR3 nucleotide sequence: TGTGCCAGCAGTTATCGGGGGAATCGGAACACTGAAGCTTTCTTT. It specifies CASSYRGNRNTEAFF. This chain uses TRBV6-2 or TRBV6-3 with TRBJ1-1, with a possible D match to TRBD1 (5 bases). The germline V gene encodes CDR1 MNHEY and CDR2 SVGEGT. V was pared by 3 bases and J by 1 base, with 12 bases between. The CDR3 has 15 amino acids.

As for this clonotype: Germline is not matched at one junction end, which may reflect a read error. V is TRBV5-1 and J is TRBJ2-7; tentatively, D is TRBD1 or TRBD2 (5 bases each). This CDR3 has 18 residues. Germline V CDR1 and CDR2: SGHRS, YFSETQ. The CDR3 coding sequence is TGTGCCAGCAGCTACCCAACCATAACCGGGACGAACTCCTACGAGCAGTACTTC. As protein: CASSYPTITGTNSYEQYF.

This clonotype was seen a handful of times. The gene calls are TRBV14 and TRBJ2-7; D not resolved. This CDR3 has 13 residues. Germline CDR1 SGHDN, CDR2 FVKESK. V lost 1 base to trimming and J lost 4 bases, with 8 bases between them. The CDR3 protein is CASSQGSWYEQYF. The CDR3 DNA is TGTGCCAGCAGCCAAGGTTCTTGGTACGAGCAGTACTTC.

This clonotype was seen repeatedly, ten times or more. The J gene is TRBJ2-5, the V gene TRBV28; 8 nucleotides agree with TRBD1. The CDR3 totals 14 residues. Unmatched junction bases numbered 6, after V lost 5 bases and J lost 4 bases. Germline V gene sequence: CDR1 MDHEN, CDR2 SYDVKM. The CDR3 reads CASSETGGSETQYF. The CDR3 DNA is TGTGCCAGCAGTGAAACAGGGGGTTCAGAGACCCAGTACTTC.

V is TRBV9 and J is TRBJ2-3; possibly TRBD2 for D (6 bases). The germline V and J ends were trimmed by 0 bases and 2 bases, with 10 bases remaining between them. This CDR3 contains 15 residues. Germline CDR1 and CDR2: SGDLS and YYNGEE. The CDR3 sequence: CASSVGASATDTQYF. In DNA, the CDR3 is TGTGCCAGCAGCGTAGGGGCTAGCGCCACAGATACGCAGTATTTT.

This clonotype was observed a handful of times. The chain links TRBV15 to TRBJ1-3; D gene uncertain. The CDR3 is 16 amino acids. Per the germline V gene, CDR1 is LNHNV and CDR2 is YYDKDF (reference sequence). The V gene lost 4 bases and the J gene lost 0 bases, with 13 bases spanning the gap. The CDR3 nucleotides read TGTGCCACCAGCACATCAGCGGATACCTCTGGAAACACCATATATTTT. This codes for CATSTSADTSGNTIYF.

The genes are TRBV7-2 and TRBJ2-5; no definite D call. Germline V gene lookup returns CDR1 SGHTA and CDR2 FQGNSA. The CDR3 extends over 13 amino acids. The V gene lost 4 bases and the J gene lost 5 bases, with 11 bases spanning the gap. The chain's CDR3 is CASSSVRSETQYF. The CDR3 coding sequence is TGTGCCAGCAGCTCAGTTCGTTCGGAGACCCAGTACTTC.

This clonotype has a count of ten or more. The chain employs TRBV11-2 and TRBJ2-3, with TRBD2 matching 11 bases. Germline V lookup: CDR1 SGHAT, CDR2 FQNNGV. J was trimmed by 3 bases and V by 8 bases; bases with no gene match: 10. The CDR3 has 16 amino acids. For the CDR3, the DNA is TGTGCCAGCGGATTAGCGGGGGGGGGGAGTACAGATACGCAGTATTTT. Protein sequence: CASGLAGGGSTDTQYF. The whole variable domain, filled in from reference TRBV11-2 and TRBJ2-3, reads EAGVAQSPRYKIIEKRQSVAFWCNPISGHATLYWYQQILGQGPKLLIQFQNNGVVDDSQLPKDRFSAERLKGVDSTLKIQPAKLEDSAVYLCASGLAGGGSTDTQYFGPGTRLTVL.

This clonotype has ten or more counts. The genes are TRBV6-5 and TRBJ2-7; D uncertain. The CDR3 totals 15 residues. CDR1 is MNHEY, CDR2 SVGAGI, per germline. V dropped 0 bases and J dropped 0 bases, with 9 bases sitting between them. Written as DNA, the CDR3 is TGTGCCAGCAGTTACTCGCAGCGCCCCTCCTACGAGCAGTACTTC. Its translation: CASSYSQRPSYEQYF.